This T cell receptor beta chain was profiled in a study of early T cells in non-severe SARS-CoV-2 infection. On this clonotype: As yet, its antigen is unknown. Sequence at one end of the junction differs from germline and may be a read error.

In the library, individual cDNA molecules carried attached unique molecular identifiers. TCRdb analysed the 5' RACE reads with MiXCR anew, one entry per CDR3 protein. The sample consists of 68,000 or so distinct CDR3 sequences, more than 10% of them appearing once. Study observations and caveats: VDJdb matching, biased toward anti-spike CD8 responses, missed private and CD4 specificities.

The CDR3 consists of 16 residues. Germline V CDR1 and CDR2: ENHRY, SYGVKD. This sequence was found in an adult who was a healthcare worker with PCR-confirmed SARS-CoV-2 infection or an uninfected control (not recorded which). The V call is TRBV10-3, the J call TRBJ2-3; 14 bases fit TRBD2. The sample was whole blood. The CDR3 region has the DNA TGTGCCACCGGACGGGGGACTAGCGGGGGCACGGATACGCAGTATTTT. Residues: CATGRGTSGGTDTQYF.